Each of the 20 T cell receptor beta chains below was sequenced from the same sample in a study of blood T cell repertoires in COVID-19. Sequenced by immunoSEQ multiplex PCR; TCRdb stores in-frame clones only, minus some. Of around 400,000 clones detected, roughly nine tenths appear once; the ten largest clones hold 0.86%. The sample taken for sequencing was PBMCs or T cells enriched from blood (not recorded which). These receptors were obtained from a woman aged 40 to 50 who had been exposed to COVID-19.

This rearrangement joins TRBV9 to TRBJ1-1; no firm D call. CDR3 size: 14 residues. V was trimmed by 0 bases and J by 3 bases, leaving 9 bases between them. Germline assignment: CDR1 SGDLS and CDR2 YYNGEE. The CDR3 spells CASSVDNVDTEAFF. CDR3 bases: TGTGCCAGCAGCGTAGACAACGTTGACACTGAAGCTTTCTTT.

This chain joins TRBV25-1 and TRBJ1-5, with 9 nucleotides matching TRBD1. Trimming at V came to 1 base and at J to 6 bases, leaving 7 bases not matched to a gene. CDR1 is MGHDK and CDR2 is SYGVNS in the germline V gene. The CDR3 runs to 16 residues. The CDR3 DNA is TGTGCCAGCAGTGAATCCGGGACAGGGAGCTTTCAGCCCCAGCATTTT. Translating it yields CASSESGTGSFQPQHF.

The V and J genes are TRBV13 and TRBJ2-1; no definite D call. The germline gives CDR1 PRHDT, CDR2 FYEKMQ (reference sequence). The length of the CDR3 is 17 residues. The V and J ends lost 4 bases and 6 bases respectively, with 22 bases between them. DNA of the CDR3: TGTGCCAGCAGCTCCCCCATACTCACAGACGCCGGCAATGAGCAGTTCTTC. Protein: CASSSPILTDAGNEQFF.

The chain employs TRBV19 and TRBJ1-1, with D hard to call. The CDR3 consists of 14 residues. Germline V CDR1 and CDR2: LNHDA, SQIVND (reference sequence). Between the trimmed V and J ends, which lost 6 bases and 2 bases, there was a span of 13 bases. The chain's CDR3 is CASSPIRENTEAFF. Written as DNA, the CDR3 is TGTGCCAGTAGCCCGATCCGGGAAAACACTGAAGCTTTCTTT.

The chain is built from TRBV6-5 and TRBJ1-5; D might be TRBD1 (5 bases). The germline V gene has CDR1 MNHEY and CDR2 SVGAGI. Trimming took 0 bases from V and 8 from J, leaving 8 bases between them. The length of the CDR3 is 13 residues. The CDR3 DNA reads TGTGCCAGCAGTTACTCGCAAGGGGAGCCCCAGCATTTT. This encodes CASSYSQGEPQHF.

Here the CDR3 reads CASSLRKRASGGTGELFF. The DNA for the CDR3 is TGTGCCAGCAGTCTTAGAAAAAGGGCTAGCGGGGGCACCGGGGAGCTGTTTTTT. The V call is TRBV13, the J call TRBJ2-2; 10 bases align to TRBD2. The CDR3 contains 18 residues. J lost 4 bases, V lost 6 bases, and 14 bases had no gene match. In germline, CDR1 is PRHDT, CDR2 FYEKMQ (reference sequence).

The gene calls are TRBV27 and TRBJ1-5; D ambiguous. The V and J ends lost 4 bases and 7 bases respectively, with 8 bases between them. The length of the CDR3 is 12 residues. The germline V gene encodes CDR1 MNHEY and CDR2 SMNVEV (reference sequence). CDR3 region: CASSSGLQPQHF. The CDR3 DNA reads TGTGCCAGCAGTTCGGGGTTACAGCCCCAGCATTTT.

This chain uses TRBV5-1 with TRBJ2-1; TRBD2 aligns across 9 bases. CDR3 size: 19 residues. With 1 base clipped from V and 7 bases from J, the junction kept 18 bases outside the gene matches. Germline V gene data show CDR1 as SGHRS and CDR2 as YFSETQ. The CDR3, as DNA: TGCGCCAGCAGCTTGTCGGGTAGCGGGGGACTCCCCCCTGTGAATGAGCAGTTCTTC. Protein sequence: CASSLSGSGGLPPVNEQFF.

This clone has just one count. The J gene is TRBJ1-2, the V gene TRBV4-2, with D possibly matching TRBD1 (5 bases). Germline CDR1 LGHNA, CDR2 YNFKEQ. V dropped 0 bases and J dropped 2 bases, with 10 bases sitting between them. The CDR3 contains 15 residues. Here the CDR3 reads CASSQDPGRNYGYTF. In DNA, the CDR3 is TGTGCCAGCAGCCAAGATCCAGGGAGGAACTATGGCTACACCTTC.

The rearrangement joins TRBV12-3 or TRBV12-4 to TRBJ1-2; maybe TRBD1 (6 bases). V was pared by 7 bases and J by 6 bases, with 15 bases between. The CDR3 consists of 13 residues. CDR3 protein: CASNPRGRNGYTF. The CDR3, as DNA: TGTGCCAGCAACCCCAGGGGAAGGAATGGCTACACCTTC.

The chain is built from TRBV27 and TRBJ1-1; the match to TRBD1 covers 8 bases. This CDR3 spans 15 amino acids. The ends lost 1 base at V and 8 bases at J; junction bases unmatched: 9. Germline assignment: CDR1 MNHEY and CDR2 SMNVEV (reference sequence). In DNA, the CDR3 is TGTGCCAGCAGTTTATATTCTCGGCCAGGGGGCGAAGCTTTCTTT. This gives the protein CASSLYSRPGGEAFF.

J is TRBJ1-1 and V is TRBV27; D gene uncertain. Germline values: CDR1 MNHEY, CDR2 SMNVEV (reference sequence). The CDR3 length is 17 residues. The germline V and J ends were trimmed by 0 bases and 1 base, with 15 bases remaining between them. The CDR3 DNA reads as TGTGCCAGCAGTTTATCCCCGGCCGGAGGGCCGAACACTGAAGCTTTCTTT. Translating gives CASSLSPAGGPNTEAFF.

CDR3 sequence: CASSADRTPNQPQHF. CDR3 bases: TGTGCCAGCAGCGCCGACAGGACTCCCAATCAGCCCCAGCATTTT. V and J are TRBV11-2 and TRBJ1-5, with D possibly being TRBD1 (6 bases). This CDR3 is built from 15 residues. V was clipped by 5 bases and J by 3 bases, with 14 bases between them. Per the germline V gene, CDR1 is SGHAT and CDR2 is FQNNGV.

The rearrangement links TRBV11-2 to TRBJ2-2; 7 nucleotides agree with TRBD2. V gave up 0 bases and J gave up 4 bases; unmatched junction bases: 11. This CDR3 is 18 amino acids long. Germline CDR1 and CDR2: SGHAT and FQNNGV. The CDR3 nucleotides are TGTGCCAGCAGCTTAGAATCCCTGGCAGGGAGGGTCACCGGGGAGCTGTTTTTT. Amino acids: CASSLESLAGRVTGELFF.

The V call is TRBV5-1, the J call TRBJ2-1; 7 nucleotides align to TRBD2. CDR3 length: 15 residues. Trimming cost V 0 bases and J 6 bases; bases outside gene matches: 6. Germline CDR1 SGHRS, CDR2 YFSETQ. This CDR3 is CASSLALGGVNEQFF. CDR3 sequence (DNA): TGCGCCAGCAGCTTGGCCCTGGGGGGGGTCAATGAGCAGTTCTTC.

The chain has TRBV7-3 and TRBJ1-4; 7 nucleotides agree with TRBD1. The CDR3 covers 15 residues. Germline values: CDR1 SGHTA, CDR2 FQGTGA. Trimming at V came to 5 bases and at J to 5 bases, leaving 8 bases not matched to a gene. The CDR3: CASSPRGQPNEKLFF. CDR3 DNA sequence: TGTGCCAGCAGCCCAAGGGGACAGCCGAATGAAAAACTGTTTTTT.

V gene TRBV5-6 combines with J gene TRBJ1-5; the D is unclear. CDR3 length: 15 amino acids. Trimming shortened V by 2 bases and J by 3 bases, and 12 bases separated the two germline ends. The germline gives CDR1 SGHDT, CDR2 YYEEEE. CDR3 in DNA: TGTGCCAGCAGCTTTGGCGGATTTGACAATCAGCCCCAGCATTTT. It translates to CASSFGGFDNQPQHF.

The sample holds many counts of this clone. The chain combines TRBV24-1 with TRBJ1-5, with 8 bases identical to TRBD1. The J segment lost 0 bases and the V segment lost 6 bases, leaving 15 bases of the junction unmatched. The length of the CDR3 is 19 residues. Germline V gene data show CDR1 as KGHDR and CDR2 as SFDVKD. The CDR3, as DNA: TGTGCCACCAGTAGGTCCCAGGGGGCAGGCCCCATTAGCAATCAGCCCCAGCATTTT. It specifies CATSRSQGAGPISNQPQHF.

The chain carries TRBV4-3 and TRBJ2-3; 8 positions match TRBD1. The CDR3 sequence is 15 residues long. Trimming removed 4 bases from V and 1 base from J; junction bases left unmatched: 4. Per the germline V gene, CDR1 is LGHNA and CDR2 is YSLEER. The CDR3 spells CASSPQGGGTDTQYF. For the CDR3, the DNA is TGCGCCAGCAGCCCACAGGGGGGAGGCACAGATACGCAGTATTTT.

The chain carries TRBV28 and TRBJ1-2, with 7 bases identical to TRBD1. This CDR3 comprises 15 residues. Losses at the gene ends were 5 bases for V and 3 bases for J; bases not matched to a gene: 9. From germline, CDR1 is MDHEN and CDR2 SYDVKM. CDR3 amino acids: CASSTPTGWDYGYTF. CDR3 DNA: TGTGCCAGCAGTACCCCGACAGGGTGGGACTATGGCTACACCTTC.